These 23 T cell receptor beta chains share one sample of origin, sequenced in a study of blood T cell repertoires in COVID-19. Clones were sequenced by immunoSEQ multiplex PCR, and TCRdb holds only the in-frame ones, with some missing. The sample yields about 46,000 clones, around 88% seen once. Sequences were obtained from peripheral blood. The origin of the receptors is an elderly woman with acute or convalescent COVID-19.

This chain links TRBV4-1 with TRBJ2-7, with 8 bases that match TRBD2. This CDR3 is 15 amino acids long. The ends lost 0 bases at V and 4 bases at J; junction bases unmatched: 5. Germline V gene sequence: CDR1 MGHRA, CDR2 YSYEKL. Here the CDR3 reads CASSQDGTRAYEQYF. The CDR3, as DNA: TGCGCCAGCAGCCAAGACGGGACTAGGGCGTACGAGCAGTACTTC.

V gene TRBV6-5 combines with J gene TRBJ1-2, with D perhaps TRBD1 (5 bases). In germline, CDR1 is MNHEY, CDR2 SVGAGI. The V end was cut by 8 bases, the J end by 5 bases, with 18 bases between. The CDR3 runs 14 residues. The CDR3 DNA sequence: TGTGCCAGCGGGGCCGAGGTTAGGATTTATGGCTACACCTTC. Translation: CASGAEVRIYGYTF.

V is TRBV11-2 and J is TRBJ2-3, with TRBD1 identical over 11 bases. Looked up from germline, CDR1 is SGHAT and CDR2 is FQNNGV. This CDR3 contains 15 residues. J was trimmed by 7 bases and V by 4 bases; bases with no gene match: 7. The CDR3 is CASSSDRGRPNTQYF. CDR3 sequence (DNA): TGTGCCAGCAGCTCGGACAGGGGGCGTCCAAATACGCAGTATTTT.

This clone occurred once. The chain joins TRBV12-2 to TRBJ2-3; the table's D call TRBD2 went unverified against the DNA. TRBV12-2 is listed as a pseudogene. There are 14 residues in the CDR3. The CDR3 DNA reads TGTGCCGTGGGCAGACGGGACTTTCCAGATACGCAGTATTTT. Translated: CAVGRRDFPDTQYF.

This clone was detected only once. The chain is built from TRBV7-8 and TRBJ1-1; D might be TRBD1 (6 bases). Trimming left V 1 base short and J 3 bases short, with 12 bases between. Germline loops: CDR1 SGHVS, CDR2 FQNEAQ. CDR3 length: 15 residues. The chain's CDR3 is CASSLGNRVYTEAFF. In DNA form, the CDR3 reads TGTGCCAGCAGCTTAGGAAACAGGGTTTACACTGAAGCTTTCTTT.

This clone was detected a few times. The CDR3 protein is CASRARSGNTIYF. CDR3 nucleotide sequence: TGTGCCAGCAGAGCGAGGTCTGGAAACACCATATATTTT. The J gene is TRBJ1-3, the V gene TRBV12-3 or TRBV12-4; D is ambiguous. This CDR3 contains 13 residues. The V end was cut by 6 bases, the J end by 1 base, with 7 bases between.

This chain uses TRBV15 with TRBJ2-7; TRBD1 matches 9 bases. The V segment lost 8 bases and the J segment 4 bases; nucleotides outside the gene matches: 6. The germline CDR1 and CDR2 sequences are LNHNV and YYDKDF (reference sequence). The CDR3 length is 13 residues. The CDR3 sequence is CATGTGTSYEQYF. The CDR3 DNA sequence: TGTGCCACCGGGACAGGGACTTCATACGAGCAGTACTTC.

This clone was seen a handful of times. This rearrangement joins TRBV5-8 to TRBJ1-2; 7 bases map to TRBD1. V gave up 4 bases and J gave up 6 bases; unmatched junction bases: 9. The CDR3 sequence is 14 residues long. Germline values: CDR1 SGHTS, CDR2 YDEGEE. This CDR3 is CASSPWHQGDGYTF. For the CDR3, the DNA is TGTGCCAGCAGCCCGTGGCATCAGGGGGATGGCTACACCTTC.

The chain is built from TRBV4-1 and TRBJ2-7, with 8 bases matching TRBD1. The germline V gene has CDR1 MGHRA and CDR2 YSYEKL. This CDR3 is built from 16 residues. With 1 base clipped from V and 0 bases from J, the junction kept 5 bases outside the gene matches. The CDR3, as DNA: TGCGCCAGCAGCCAAGCCCCGGGACAGGTCTCCTACGAGCAGTACTTC. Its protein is CASSQAPGQVSYEQYF.

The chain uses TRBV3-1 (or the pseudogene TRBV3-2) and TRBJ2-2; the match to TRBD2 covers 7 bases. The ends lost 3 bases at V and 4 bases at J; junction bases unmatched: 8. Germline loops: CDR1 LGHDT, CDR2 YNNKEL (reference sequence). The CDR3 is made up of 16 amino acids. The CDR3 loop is CASSQNGLAATGELFF. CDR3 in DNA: TGTGCCAGCAGCCAGAATGGTCTAGCGGCCACCGGGGAGCTGTTTTTT.

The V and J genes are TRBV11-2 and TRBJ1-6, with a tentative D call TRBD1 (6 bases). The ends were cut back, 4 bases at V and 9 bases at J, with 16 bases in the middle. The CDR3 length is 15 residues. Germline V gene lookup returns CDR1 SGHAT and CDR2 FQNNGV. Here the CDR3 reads CASSSLGQRGSPLHF. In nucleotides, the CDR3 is TGTGCCAGCAGCTCCCTCGGACAGAGGGGTTCACCCCTCCACTTT.

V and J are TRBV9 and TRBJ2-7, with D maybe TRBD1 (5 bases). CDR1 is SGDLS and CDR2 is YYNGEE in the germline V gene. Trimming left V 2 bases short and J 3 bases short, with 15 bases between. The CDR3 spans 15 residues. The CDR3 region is CASSVSRDLLYEQYF. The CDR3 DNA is TGTGCCAGCAGCGTTTCCAGGGATTTACTCTACGAGCAGTACTTC.

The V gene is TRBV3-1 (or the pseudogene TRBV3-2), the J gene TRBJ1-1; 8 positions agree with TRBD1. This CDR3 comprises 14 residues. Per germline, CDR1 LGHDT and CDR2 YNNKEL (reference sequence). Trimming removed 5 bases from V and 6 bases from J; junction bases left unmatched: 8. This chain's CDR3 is CASSSVQGASEAFF. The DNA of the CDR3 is TGTGCCAGCAGCTCAGTTCAGGGGGCCTCTGAAGCTTTCTTT.

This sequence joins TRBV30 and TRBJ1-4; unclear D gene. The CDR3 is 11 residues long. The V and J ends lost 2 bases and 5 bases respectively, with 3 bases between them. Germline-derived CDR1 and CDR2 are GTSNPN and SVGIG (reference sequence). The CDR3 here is CAWSQNEKLFF. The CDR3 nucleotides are TGTGCCTGGAGTCAAAATGAAAAACTGTTTTTT.

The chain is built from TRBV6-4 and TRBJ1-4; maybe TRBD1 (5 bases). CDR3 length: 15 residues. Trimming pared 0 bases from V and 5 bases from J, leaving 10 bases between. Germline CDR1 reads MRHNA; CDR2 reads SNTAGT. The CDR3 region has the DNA TGTGCCAGCAGTGACTCGTCCAAGGGGAATGAAAAACTGTTTTTT. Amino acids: CASSDSSKGNEKLFF.

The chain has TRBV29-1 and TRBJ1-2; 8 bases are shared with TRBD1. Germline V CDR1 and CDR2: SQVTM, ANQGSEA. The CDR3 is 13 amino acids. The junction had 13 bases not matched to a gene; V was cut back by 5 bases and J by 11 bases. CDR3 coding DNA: TGCAGCGTTAGAGAAGGACAGGGACTGCGGTACACCTTC. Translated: CSVREGQGLRYTF.

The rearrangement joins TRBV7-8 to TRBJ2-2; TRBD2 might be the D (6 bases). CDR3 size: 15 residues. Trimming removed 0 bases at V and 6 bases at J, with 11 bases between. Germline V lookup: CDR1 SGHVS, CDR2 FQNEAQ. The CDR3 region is CASSLAGGGPGELFF. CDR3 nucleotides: TGTGCCAGCAGCTTAGCGGGGGGTGGGCCCGGGGAGCTGTTTTTT.

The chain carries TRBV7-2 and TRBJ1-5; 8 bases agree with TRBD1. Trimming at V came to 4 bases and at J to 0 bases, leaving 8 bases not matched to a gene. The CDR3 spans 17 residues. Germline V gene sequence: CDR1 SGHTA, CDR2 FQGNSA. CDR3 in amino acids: CASSYPGQGNSNQPQHF. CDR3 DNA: TGTGCCAGCAGCTACCCCGGACAGGGCAATAGCAATCAGCCCCAGCATTTT.

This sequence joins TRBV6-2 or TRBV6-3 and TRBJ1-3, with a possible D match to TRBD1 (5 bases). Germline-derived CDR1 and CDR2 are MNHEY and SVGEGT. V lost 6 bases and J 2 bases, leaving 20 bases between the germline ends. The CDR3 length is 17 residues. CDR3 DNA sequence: TGTGCCAGCAGCCCTCTGACGCCAGGGCCCGCTGGAAACACCATATATTTT. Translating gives CASSPLTPGPAGNTIYF.

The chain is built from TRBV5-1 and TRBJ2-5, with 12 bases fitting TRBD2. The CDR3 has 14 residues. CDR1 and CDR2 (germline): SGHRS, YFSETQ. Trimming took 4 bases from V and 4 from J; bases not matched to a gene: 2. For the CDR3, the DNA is TGCGCCAGCAGCACGGGACTAGCGGGAGAGACCCAGTACTTC. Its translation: CASSTGLAGETQYF.

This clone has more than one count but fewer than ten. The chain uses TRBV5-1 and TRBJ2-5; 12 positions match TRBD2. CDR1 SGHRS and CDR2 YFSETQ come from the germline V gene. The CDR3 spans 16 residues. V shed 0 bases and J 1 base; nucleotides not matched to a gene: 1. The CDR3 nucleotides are TGCGCCAGCAGCTTGGTGACTAGCGGGGGCCAAGAGACCCAGTACTTC. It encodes CASSLVTSGGQETQYF.

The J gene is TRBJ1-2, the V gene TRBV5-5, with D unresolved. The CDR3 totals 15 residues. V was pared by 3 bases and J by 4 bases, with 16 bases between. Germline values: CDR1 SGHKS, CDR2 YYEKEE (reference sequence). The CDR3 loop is CASSWGTEGGYGYTF. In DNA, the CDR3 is TGTGCCAGCAGCTGGGGAACGGAGGGAGGCTATGGCTACACCTTC.

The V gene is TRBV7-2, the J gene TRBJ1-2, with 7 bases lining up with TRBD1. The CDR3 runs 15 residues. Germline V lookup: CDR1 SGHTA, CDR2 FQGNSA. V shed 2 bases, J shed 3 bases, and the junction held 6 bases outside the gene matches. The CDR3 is CASSLMGGQDYGYTF. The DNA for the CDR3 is TGTGCCAGCAGCTTAATGGGAGGACAGGACTATGGCTACACCTTC.